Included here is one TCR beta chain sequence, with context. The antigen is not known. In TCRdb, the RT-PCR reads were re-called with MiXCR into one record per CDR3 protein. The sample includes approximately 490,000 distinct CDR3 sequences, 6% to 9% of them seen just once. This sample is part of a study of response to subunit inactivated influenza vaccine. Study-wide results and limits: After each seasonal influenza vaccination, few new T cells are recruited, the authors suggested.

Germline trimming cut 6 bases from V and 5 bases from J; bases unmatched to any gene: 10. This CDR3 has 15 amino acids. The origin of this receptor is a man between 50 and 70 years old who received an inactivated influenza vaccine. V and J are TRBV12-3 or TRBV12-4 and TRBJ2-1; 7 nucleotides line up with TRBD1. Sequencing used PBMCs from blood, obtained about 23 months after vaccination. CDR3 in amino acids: CASSLETGWNNEQFF. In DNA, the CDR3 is TGTGCCAGCAGCCTCGAGACAGGGTGGAACAATGAGCAGTTCTTC.